The TCR beta chain described here comes from a study of CD8 T cells in Susac syndrome. Sequencing of TCR beta was carried out in blood CD8+ and CD4+ T cells. Relapsing-remitting disease, either stable or active, was present in the treatment-naive patients who were the multiple sclerosis controls. The CD8+ and CD4+ T cells were isolated magnetically using a negative isolation approach, whereas the TEMRA cells were enriched by FACS. The RNA input was roughly 0.45 to 1 ug, and it was reverse transcribed with random hexamers. Across 54 Vbeta and 13 Jbeta, TCR beta CDR3 was amplified with immunoSEQ multiplex PCR. TCRdb used MiXCR to reprocess the immunoSEQ multiplex PCR reads, holding one entry per CDR3 protein. The sample carries about 130,000 distinct CDR3 sequences, over 90% recorded once. The CDR3 loop spans 14 amino acids. CDR1 is SGHRS, CDR2 YFSETQ, per germline. The V and J ends lost 3 bases and 3 bases respectively, with 12 bases between them.

This rearrangement joins TRBV5-1 to TRBJ2-5; tentatively, D is TRBD1 or TRBD2 (6 bases each). This receptor was taken from a human donor with multiple sclerosis. Material for sequencing was CD8+ T cells from PBMCs. Written as DNA, the CDR3 is TGCGCCAGCAGCTGGAGGGACACGGAAGAGACCCAGTACTTC. Translated: CASSWRDTEETQYF.